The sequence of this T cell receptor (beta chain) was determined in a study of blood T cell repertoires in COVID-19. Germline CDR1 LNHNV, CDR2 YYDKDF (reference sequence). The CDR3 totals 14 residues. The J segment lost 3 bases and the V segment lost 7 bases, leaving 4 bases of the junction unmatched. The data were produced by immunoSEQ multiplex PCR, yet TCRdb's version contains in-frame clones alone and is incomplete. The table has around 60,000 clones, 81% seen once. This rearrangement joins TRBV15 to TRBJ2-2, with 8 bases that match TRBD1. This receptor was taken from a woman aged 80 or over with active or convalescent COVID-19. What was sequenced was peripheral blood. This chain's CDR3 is CATNPTGDTGELFF. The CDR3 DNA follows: TGTGCCACCAACCCGACAGGGGACACCGGGGAGCTGTTTTTT.